Listed here are 12 T cell receptor beta chains from one sample, sequenced in a study of T cells in Graves' hyperthyroidism and ophthalmopathy. RNA transcripts provided the source from which TCR beta CDR3 regions were amplified. The TCR CDR3 was amplified in a first-round RT-PCR using the HTBI primer set. MiXCR was run by TCRdb on the multiplex PCR reads, yielding one entry per CDR3 protein. Here the sample spans some 720,000 distinct CDR3 sequences, 15% to 20% being singletons. Sequenced sample: blood. The origin of the receptors is a man aged 18 to 29 with Graves' hyperthyroidism.

This clonotype was picked up a small number of times. The rearrangement uses TRBV5-1 and TRBJ2-7; D call uncertain. Per the germline V gene, CDR1 is SGHRS and CDR2 is YFSETQ. The CDR3 has 12 amino acids. Trimming cost V 5 bases and J 7 bases, with 13 bases left between them. The CDR3 loop reads CASSSAWGEQYF. The CDR3 DNA is TGCGCCAGCAGTTCTGCCTGGGGAGAGCAGTACTTC.

This clonotype was picked up a small number of times. The chain employs TRBV30 and TRBJ1-1, with D possibly being TRBD1 (5 bases). Germline assignment: CDR1 GTSNPN and CDR2 SVGIG (reference sequence). Trimming cost V 3 bases and J 5 bases, with 13 bases left between them. This CDR3 contains 13 residues. The CDR3 DNA is TGTGCCTGGAGGGTAGGGGATTGGACTGAAGCTTTCTTT. Translating gives CAWRVGDWTEAFF.

This clonotype was counted at least ten times. V gene TRBV28 combines with J gene TRBJ2-2, with a possible D match to TRBD2 (6 bases). With 2 bases removed from V and 4 bases from J, the gap between germline ends came to 17 bases. This CDR3 is 17 amino acids long. The V gene's germline CDR1 is MDHEN and CDR2 SYDVKM. The CDR3 spells CASSLPGTPSGTGELFF. As DNA, the CDR3 is TGTGCCAGCAGTTTACCCGGGACTCCTTCGGGCACCGGGGAGCTGTTTTTT.

V and J are TRBV29-1 and TRBJ1-2; 9 bases match TRBD1. This CDR3 contains 13 residues. V was clipped by 5 bases and J by 5 bases; unmatched bases: 6. In germline, CDR1 is SQVTM, CDR2 ANQGSEA. This CDR3 is CSVLPGQGYGYTF. Written as DNA, the CDR3 is TGCAGCGTTTTACCGGGACAGGGTTATGGCTACACCTTC.

This clonotype was counted between two and nine times. This sequence may be a read error, since a much larger clone differs from it by one base. The chain has TRBV11-2 and TRBJ2-3, with 11 bases aligning to TRBD2. V shed 8 bases and J 6 bases; nucleotides not matched to a gene: 10. CDR3 length equals 15 residues. CDR1 is SGHAT and CDR2 is FQNNGV in the germline V gene. CDR3 nucleotides: TGTGCCAGCCCCCAGGGACTAGCGGACTTGGATACGCAGTATTTT. This sequence encodes CASPQGLADLDTQYF.

This clonotype came up many times. V gene TRBV12-3 or TRBV12-4 combines with J gene TRBJ2-5; 7 positions match TRBD2. Trimming at V came to 4 bases and at J to 2 bases, leaving 10 bases not matched to a gene. This CDR3 spans 16 amino acids. Here the CDR3 DNA reads TGTGCCAGCAGTTCCCCCCGGGGAGGGGAACAAGAGACCCAGTACTTC. Its protein is CASSSPRGGEQETQYF.

A remark on this clonotype: At one of its ends the junction is not consistent with the germline gene, which may arise from a read error. The chain has TRBV14 and TRBJ2-1; tentative D call: TRBD2 (6 bases). This CDR3 contains 13 residues. CDR1 SGHDN and CDR2 FVKESK come from the germline V gene. DNA of the CDR3: TGTACCAGCAGCCAACGCCGGGGGACTGAGCAGTTCTTC. Amino acids: CTSSQRRGTEQFF.

The chain couples TRBV5-1 to TRBJ2-2, with unresolved D. CDR3 length: 15 residues. The V gene lost 1 base and the J gene lost 0 bases, with 7 bases spanning the gap. Germline assignment: CDR1 SGHRS and CDR2 YFSETQ. CDR3 region: CASSLRVPNTGELFF. As DNA, the CDR3 is TGCGCCAGCAGCTTGCGGGTACCGAACACCGGGGAGCTGTTTTTT.

This clonotype showed up just a few times. One end of the junction varies from germline; a read error may be responsible. The rearrangement joins TRBV7-9 to TRBJ2-5; 8 positions agree with TRBD2. Germline V lookup: CDR1 SEHNR, CDR2 FQNEAQ (reference sequence). This CDR3 spans 13 amino acids. The CDR3 DNA follows: TGTGCCAGCAGGTTAGCGGGGCAAGAGACCCAGTACTTC. Its translation: CASRLAGQETQYF.

On this clonotype itself: A much larger clone differs by one base, so this may be a read error. The gene calls are TRBV30 and TRBJ2-7; D is unclear. This CDR3 has 11 amino acids. Germline assignment: CDR1 GTSNPN and CDR2 SVGIG (reference sequence). DNA of the CDR3: TGTGCCTGGAGCAGAAACTACAAGCAGTACTTC. It is translated as CAWSRNYKQYF. Full variable domain (missing parts from reference TRBV30 and TRBJ2-7): SQTIHQWPATLVQPVGSPLSLECTVEGTSNPNLYWYRQAAGRGLQLLFYSVGIGQISSEVPQNLSASRPQDRQFILSSKKLLLSDSGFYLCAWSRNYKQYFGPGTRLTVT.

This clonotype was detected a few times. V usage is TRBV7-9 and J usage is TRBJ2-7; 10 nucleotides line up with TRBD2. CDR3 length equals 15 residues. Germline V gives CDR1 SEHNR, CDR2 FQNEAQ (reference sequence). The J segment lost 2 bases and the V segment lost 4 bases, leaving 5 bases of the junction unmatched. CDR3 in amino acids: CASSSGLAAPYEQYF. For the CDR3, the DNA is TGTGCCAGCAGCTCCGGACTAGCGGCCCCCTACGAGCAGTACTTC.

The rearrangement joins TRBV5-4 to TRBJ1-2, with a possible D match to TRBD1 (5 bases). The CDR3 runs to 17 residues. V dropped 4 bases and J dropped 0 bases, with 19 bases sitting between them. Germline values: CDR1 SGHNT, CDR2 YYREEE (reference sequence). The CDR3 here is CASSHLHLDTTNYGYTF. The DNA for the CDR3 is TGTGCCAGCAGCCACCTCCATTTGGACACGACTAACTATGGCTACACCTTC.